A single sample gave rise to the 31 T cell receptor beta chains below, sequenced in a study of identical twins. TCRdb passed the 5' RACE reads through MiXCR, listing each CDR3 protein once. The sample holds around 690,000 distinct CDR3 sequences; about 20% are singletons and the top ten take over 4%. The same specimen was also included in a second study, on T cells expressing NK-cell markers.

The sample consisted of PBMCs. Every receptor here comes from a woman between 18 and 29 years old in good health.

The genes are TRBV6-5 and TRBJ1-2, with D possibly TRBD1 on 6 matching bases. The V end was cut by 7 bases, the J end by 7 bases, with 13 bases between. CDR1 is MNHEY, CDR2 SVGAGI, per germline. The CDR3 is made up of 12 amino acids. The CDR3 region is CASTRGLGGYTF. Written as DNA, the CDR3 is TGTGCCAGCACTCGGGGGCTGGGTGGCTACACCTTC.

The table lists this clonotype with a few counts. The chain links TRBV7-6 to TRBJ2-7; D is possibly TRBD1 or TRBD2 (7 bases each). From germline, CDR1 is SGHVS and CDR2 FNYEAQ. The CDR3 loop spans 15 amino acids. V was clipped by 0 bases and J by 2 bases, with 11 bases between them. The chain's CDR3 is CASSLATGTTYEQYF. CDR3 nucleotides: TGTGCCAGCAGCTTAGCGACAGGGACTACCTACGAGCAGTACTTC.

This clonotype was found a few times. The J gene is TRBJ2-1, the V gene TRBV20-1, with a weak D call TRBD2 (5 bases). The CDR3 spans 13 residues. Germline V gives CDR1 DFQATT, CDR2 SNEGSKA (reference sequence). Trimming took 6 bases from V and 9 from J, leaving 18 bases between them. CDR3 loop: CSAQSDYLPEQFF. In DNA, the CDR3 is TGCAGTGCCCAGTCAGACTACCTCCCTGAGCAGTTCTTC.

V usage is TRBV20-1 and J usage is TRBJ2-1, with TRBD1 identical over 9 bases. This CDR3 region has 14 residues. The V gene end was trimmed by 3 bases and the J gene end by 10 bases; junction bases not matched to a gene: 10. CDR1 DFQATT and CDR2 SNEGSKA come from the germline V gene (reference sequence). DNA of the CDR3: TGCAGTGCTAGGCAGGGGACAGGGAGTTTCGAGCAGTTCTTC. Its protein is CSARQGTGSFEQFF.

The chain is built from TRBV5-1 and TRBJ2-1; weak D call: TRBD1 (6 bases). V gave up 2 bases and J gave up 8 bases, with 17 bases separating them. Germline-derived CDR1 and CDR2 are SGHRS and YFSETQ. The CDR3 has 15 amino acids. The CDR3 reads CASSFGGSPGDEQFF. The CDR3 bases are TGCGCCAGCAGCTTTGGGGGTAGCCCAGGGGATGAGCAGTTCTTC.

This clonotype showed up many times. The J gene is TRBJ2-7, the V gene TRBV5-1; 9 nucleotides agree with TRBD1. This CDR3 has 14 residues. The germline gives CDR1 SGHRS, CDR2 YFSETQ. V lost 5 bases, J lost 2 bases, and 5 bases stayed unmatched. CDR3 sequence (DNA): TGCGCCAGCAGTAAGCGGGACAGGGCCTACGAGCAGTACTTC. This codes for CASSKRDRAYEQYF.

The rearrangement joins TRBV20-1 to TRBJ2-1, with TRBD2 matching over 8 bases. CDR1 and CDR2 from the germline V gene are DFQATT and SNEGSKA (reference sequence). V gave up 5 bases and J gave up 2 bases; unmatched junction bases: 8. CDR3 length: 15 residues. The CDR3 DNA follows: TGCAGTGCTTCGGGAGGGCCCTCCCCCTACAATGAGCAGTTCTTC. It encodes CSASGGPSPYNEQFF.

The chain joins TRBV20-1 to TRBJ1-1, with unresolved D. With 3 bases removed from V and 1 base from J, the gap between germline ends came to 9 bases. CDR1 is DFQATT, CDR2 SNEGSKA, per germline (reference sequence). There are 13 residues in the CDR3. The CDR3 reads CSARRRPNTEAFF. CDR3 nucleotide sequence: TGCAGTGCTAGGCGCAGACCGAACACTGAAGCTTTCTTT.

The chain couples TRBV9 to TRBJ2-3, with D possibly being TRBD2 (5 bases). Trimming removed 4 bases at V and 0 bases at J, with 12 bases between. CDR3 size: 15 residues. CDR1 is SGDLS, CDR2 YYNGEE, per germline. The DNA for the CDR3 is TGTGCCAGCAGCCCCAAAGCGGCTAGCACAGATACGCAGTATTTT. Translating it yields CASSPKAASTDTQYF.

This clonotype was observed a handful of times. The rearrangement uses TRBV7-9 and TRBJ2-5; D remains ambiguous. V lost 4 bases to trimming and J lost 1 base, with 7 bases between them. The germline V gene has CDR1 SEHNR and CDR2 FQNEAQ (reference sequence). The CDR3 runs to 13 residues. The CDR3 DNA reads TGTGCCAGCAGCTCCCCGGCCCAAGAGACCCAGTACTTC. Its translation is CASSSPAQETQYF.

V and J are TRBV7-2 and TRBJ1-5; 7 bases map to TRBD1. V gave up 1 base and J gave up 6 bases; unmatched junction bases: 6. Germline CDR1 is SGHTA and CDR2 is FQGNSA. The CDR3 spans 15 residues. The chain's CDR3 is CASSLEWGQRQPQHF. The DNA for the CDR3 is TGTGCCAGCAGCTTAGAATGGGGACAGCGTCAGCCCCAGCATTTT.

This clonotype was counted a few times. The V gene is TRBV29-1, the J gene TRBJ2-2; 8 bases match TRBD2. This CDR3 contains 14 residues. V dropped 3 bases and J dropped 1; count of bases not matched to a gene: 1. Germline values: CDR1 SQVTM, CDR2 ANQGSEA. CDR3 amino acids: CSVDLAGNTGELFF. The CDR3 DNA sequence: TGCAGCGTTGATCTAGCGGGGAACACCGGGGAGCTGTTTTTT.

The V gene is TRBV5-1, the J gene TRBJ2-1; 7 nucleotides align to TRBD2. Germline V gene sequence: CDR1 SGHRS, CDR2 YFSETQ. Unmatched junction bases numbered 2, after V lost 3 bases and J lost 5 bases. There are 13 residues in the CDR3. CDR3 coding DNA: TGCGCCAGCAGCTCCAGCGGGGACAATGAGCAGTTCTTC. It is translated as CASSSSGDNEQFF.

The gene calls are TRBV9 and TRBJ2-3; D is unresolved. V lost 3 bases and J 5 bases, leaving 16 bases between the germline ends. Germline-derived CDR1 and CDR2 are SGDLS and YYNGEE. This CDR3 has 15 residues. CDR3 DNA sequence: TGTGCCAGCAGCGATCCAATCGATTTCGGAGATACGCAGTATTTT. This encodes CASSDPIDFGDTQYF.

V is TRBV5-5 and J is TRBJ1-1; no reliable D call. This CDR3 comprises 14 residues. Germline V gene lookup returns CDR1 SGHKS and CDR2 YYEKEE (reference sequence). The V end was cut by 4 bases, the J end by 7 bases, with 17 bases between. CDR3 nucleotide sequence: TGTGCCAGCAGCGGGGAGGCGGGATACGTTGAAGCTTTCTTT. It codes for CASSGEAGYVEAFF.

V is TRBV13 and J is TRBJ2-1; the match to TRBD2 covers 10 bases. With 6 bases clipped from V and 8 bases from J, the junction kept 7 bases outside the gene matches. Germline V gives CDR1 PRHDT, CDR2 FYEKMQ (reference sequence). The CDR3 is made up of 14 amino acids. The CDR3 sequence is CASRRAGGPYEQFF. The DNA of the CDR3 is TGTGCCAGCAGGCGAGCGGGAGGGCCCTATGAGCAGTTCTTC.

This clonotype occurred once. The chain is built from TRBV24-1 and TRBJ2-1; 7 bases are a match to TRBD2. CDR1 is KGHDR and CDR2 is SFDVKD in the germline V gene. Trimming removed 3 bases from V and 9 bases from J; junction bases left unmatched: 10. The CDR3 is 15 amino acids. CDR3 DNA: TGTGCCACCAGTGATCCGTCGACTAGCCCCTTTGAGCAGTTCTTC. Protein: CATSDPSTSPFEQFF.

This clonotype was detected a few times. This rearrangement joins TRBV20-1 to TRBJ1-6; D perhaps matches TRBD1 (5 bases). The V end lost 3 bases, the J end lost 0 bases, and 9 bases lay between the germline ends. This CDR3 spans 15 amino acids. CDR1 and CDR2 (germline): DFQATT, SNEGSKA (reference sequence). The CDR3 sequence: CSAREGSSYNSPLHF. In DNA form, the CDR3 reads TGCAGTGCTAGGGAGGGGAGCTCCTATAATTCACCCCTCCACTTT.

The V gene is TRBV7-9, the J gene TRBJ2-2; 10 bases match TRBD2. J was trimmed by 0 bases and V by 4 bases; bases with no gene match: 5. Germline V gives CDR1 SEHNR, CDR2 FQNEAQ (reference sequence). The CDR3 is 17 amino acids. The CDR3 coding sequence is TGTGCCAGCAGCTCCCCAGCGGGGGGGACGAACACCGGGGAGCTGTTTTTT. Translation: CASSSPAGGTNTGELFF.

The sample holds a few counts of this clonotype. The chain uses TRBV20-1 and TRBJ1-1; possibly TRBD1 for D (5 bases). Between the trimmed V and J ends, which lost 5 bases and 4 bases, there was a span of 11 bases. There are 12 residues in the CDR3. Germline V gene data show CDR1 as DFQATT and CDR2 as SNEGSKA (reference sequence). Here the CDR3 DNA reads TGCAGTGCTCTCCCGGGGGGCACTGAAGCTTTCTTT. Its translation is CSALPGGTEAFF.

This clonotype was found a few times. This rearrangement joins TRBV6-1 to TRBJ1-1; D call uncertain. Germline CDR1 and CDR2: MNHNS and SASEGT. This CDR3 comprises 14 residues. Trimming removed 7 bases at V and 2 bases at J, with 14 bases between. CDR3 protein: CASTLSGANTEAFF. CDR3 nucleotides: TGTGCCAGCACTCTATCGGGAGCAAACACTGAAGCTTTCTTT.

This clonotype has ten or more counts. The chain combines TRBV4-1 with TRBJ2-3; D is uncertain. The CDR3 is 14 residues long. Per the germline V gene, CDR1 is MGHRA and CDR2 is YSYEKL. With 0 bases removed from V and 8 bases from J, the gap between germline ends came to 12 bases. The CDR3 here is CASSQESEWITQYF. DNA of the CDR3: TGCGCCAGCAGCCAAGAATCAGAATGGATTACGCAGTATTTT.

This clonotype was detected ten times or more. The gene calls are TRBV6-5 and TRBJ2-1, with D perhaps matching TRBD2 (5 bases). Trimming stripped 0 bases from V and 6 bases from J, with 12 bases between. The CDR3 contains 15 residues. Germline CDR1 and CDR2: MNHEY and SVGAGI. CDR3 sequence (DNA): TGTGCCAGCAGTTACTCCGTGGGTCGGGGCAATGAGCAGTTCTTC. Amino acids: CASSYSVGRGNEQFF.

Many counts were recorded for this clonotype. This rearrangement joins TRBV7-2 to TRBJ2-1; 14 positions match TRBD2. With V trimmed by 5 bases and J by 7 bases, 7 bases remained unmatched. CDR3 length: 16 residues. Looked up from germline, CDR1 is SGHTA and CDR2 is FQGNSA. The DNA of the CDR3 is TGTGCCAGCAGCCTTGGACTAGCGGGAGGTGGGAATGAGCAGTTCTTC. This codes for CASSLGLAGGGNEQFF.

The chain links TRBV7-9 to TRBJ2-3, with TRBD2 as a possible D gene (6 bases). The CDR3 runs to 16 residues. Germline CDR1 reads SEHNR; CDR2 reads FQNEAQ (reference sequence). V was shortened by 1 base and J by 3 bases, with 14 bases between the two germline ends. CDR3 in amino acids: CASSLEGLQHTDTQYF. CDR3 coding DNA: TGTGCCAGCAGCTTAGAGGGACTCCAGCATACAGATACGCAGTATTTT.

In its sample, this clonotype was seen many times. The J gene is TRBJ2-1, the V gene TRBV10-1; TRBD2 matches at 12 bases. The CDR3 length is 16 residues. Trimming cost V 4 bases and J 8 bases; bases outside gene matches: 9. Germline values: CDR1 WNHNN, CDR2 SYGVQD (reference sequence). CDR3 sequence (DNA): TGCGCCAGCAGTGCCGGACTAGCGGGATTTCGGGATGAGCAGTTCTTC. Translating it yields CASSAGLAGFRDEQFF.

The table lists this clonotype with a few counts. CDR3 nucleotides: TGTGCCAGCAGCGTCTTAGCGGGAGTGGGGGATACGCAGTATTTT. This sequence encodes CASSVLAGVGDTQYF. This chain links TRBV9 with TRBJ2-3; TRBD2 agrees at 9 bases. This CDR3 has 15 amino acids. Trimming took 2 bases from V and 6 from J; bases not matched to a gene: 7. The germline V gene encodes CDR1 SGDLS and CDR2 YYNGEE.

This rearrangement joins TRBV29-1 to TRBJ2-1; 8 bases agree with TRBD2. Germline lookup yields CDR1 SQVTM and CDR2 ANQGSEA. The V gene end was trimmed by 7 bases and the J gene end by 5 bases; junction bases not matched to a gene: 4. The CDR3 has 12 amino acids. CDR3 nucleotides: TGCAGCGGCACACTAGCGGACAATGAGCAGTTCTTC. It translates to CSGTLADNEQFF.

The sample holds a few counts of this clonotype. The rearrangement joins TRBV20-1 to TRBJ2-2; 7 bases align to TRBD1. The CDR3 is made up of 15 amino acids. Per the germline V gene, CDR1 is DFQATT and CDR2 is SNEGSKA (reference sequence). Trimming removed 7 bases from V and 4 bases from J; junction bases left unmatched: 12. CDR3 loop: CSDSGTACSTGELFF. The CDR3 DNA sequence: TGCAGTGACTCCGGGACAGCGTGTAGCACCGGGGAGCTGTTTTTT.

This clonotype was counted only a few times. The V gene is TRBV4-3, the J gene TRBJ1-2; 7 bases map to TRBD1. This CDR3 has 15 amino acids. From germline, CDR1 is LGHNA and CDR2 YSLEER. The V gene end was trimmed by 4 bases and the J gene end by 2 bases; junction bases not matched to a gene: 7. The chain's CDR3 is CASSRNRGPNYGYTF. DNA for the CDR3: TGCGCCAGCAGCCGTAACAGGGGCCCCAACTATGGCTACACCTTC.

This clonotype has a count of ten or more. V is TRBV20-1 and J is TRBJ2-7; 9 bases agree with TRBD1. This CDR3 has 14 amino acids. J gave up 2 bases and V 7 bases, and 9 bases lay outside the gene matches. The germline V gene encodes CDR1 DFQATT and CDR2 SNEGSKA (reference sequence). Here the CDR3 DNA reads TGCAGTGTCCCAAGCCGGGACAGGGCCTACGAGCAGTACTTC. Its protein is CSVPSRDRAYEQYF.